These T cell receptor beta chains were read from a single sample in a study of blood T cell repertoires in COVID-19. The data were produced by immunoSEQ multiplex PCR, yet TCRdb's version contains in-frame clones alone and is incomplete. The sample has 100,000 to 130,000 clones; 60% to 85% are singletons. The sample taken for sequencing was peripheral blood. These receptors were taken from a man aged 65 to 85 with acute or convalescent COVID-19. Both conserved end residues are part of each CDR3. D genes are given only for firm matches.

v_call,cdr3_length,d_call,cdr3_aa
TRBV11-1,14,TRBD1,CASSSLRTGYEQYF
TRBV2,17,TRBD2,CASSEEASGAKGDTQYF
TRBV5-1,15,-,CASSLGVRVNDEQYF
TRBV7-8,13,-,CASSLSRDQPQHF
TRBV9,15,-,CASSVSGRGTDTQYF
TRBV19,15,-,CASSMTGFMNTEAFF
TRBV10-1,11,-,CARQGGRGYTF
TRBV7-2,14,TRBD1,CASSQGQGVREQYF
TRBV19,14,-,CASSIKGNNSPLHF
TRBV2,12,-,CASNRGNQPQHF
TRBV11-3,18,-,CASSLDLRGSSYNSPLHF
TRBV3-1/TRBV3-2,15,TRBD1,CASSLGTGFNYGYTF
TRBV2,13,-,CAYDWAMNTEAFF
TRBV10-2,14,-,CASRAGRGNTEAFF
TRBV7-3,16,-,CASSLGGGEGEETQYF
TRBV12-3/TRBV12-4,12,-,CASSKEGGGYTF
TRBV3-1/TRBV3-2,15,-,CASSQDSVGLQPQHF
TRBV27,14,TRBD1,CASSSGQGNTEAFF
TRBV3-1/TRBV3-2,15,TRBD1,CASSDTGQGNTEAFF
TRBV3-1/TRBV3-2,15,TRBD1,CASSLGQGNTGELFF
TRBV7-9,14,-,CASSAPGVGFEQYF
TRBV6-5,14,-,CASRSLAIEGGYTF
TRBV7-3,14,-,CASSLNPRTGEQYF
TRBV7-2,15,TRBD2,CAHDASGGATGELFF
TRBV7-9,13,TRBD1,CASSFRQGYGYTF
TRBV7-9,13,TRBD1,CASSVTGTDTQYF
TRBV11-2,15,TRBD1,CASSALTGGAAGYTF
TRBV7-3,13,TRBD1,CASSPGQAARLHF
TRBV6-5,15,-,CASSYGPGSGETQYF
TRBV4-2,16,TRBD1,CASSQPLAQGARGYTF
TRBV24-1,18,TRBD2,CATSDSTPGTSGAPTQYF
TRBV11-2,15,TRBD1,CASSLDQGEGETQYF
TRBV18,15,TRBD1,CASSPIQGLGNTIYF
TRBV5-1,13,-,CASSLTRQLEQFF
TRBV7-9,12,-,CASSFEEGEQFF
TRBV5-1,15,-,CASSLSPGGEQPQHF
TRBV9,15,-,CASSVLDSTHNEQFF
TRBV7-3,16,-,CASSLISGTPYNEQFF
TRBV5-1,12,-,CASSLGGPEQFF
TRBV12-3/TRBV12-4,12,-,CASHSTNYGYTF